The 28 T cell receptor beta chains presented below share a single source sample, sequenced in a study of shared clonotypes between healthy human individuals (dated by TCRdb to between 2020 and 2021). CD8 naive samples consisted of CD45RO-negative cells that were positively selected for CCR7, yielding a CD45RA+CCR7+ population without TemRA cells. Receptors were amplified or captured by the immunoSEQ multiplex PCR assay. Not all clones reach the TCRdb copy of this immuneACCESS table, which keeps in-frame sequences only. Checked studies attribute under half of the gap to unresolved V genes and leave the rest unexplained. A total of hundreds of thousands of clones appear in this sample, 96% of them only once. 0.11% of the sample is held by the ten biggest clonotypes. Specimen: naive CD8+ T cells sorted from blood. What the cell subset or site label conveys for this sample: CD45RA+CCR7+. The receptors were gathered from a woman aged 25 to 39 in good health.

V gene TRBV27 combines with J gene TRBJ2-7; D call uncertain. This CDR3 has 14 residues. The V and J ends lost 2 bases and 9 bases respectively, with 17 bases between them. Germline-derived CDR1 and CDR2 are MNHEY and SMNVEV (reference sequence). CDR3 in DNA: TGTGCCAGCAGTTTAAGGGATCCAGCACGGGTGCAGTACTTC. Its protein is CASSLRDPARVQYF.

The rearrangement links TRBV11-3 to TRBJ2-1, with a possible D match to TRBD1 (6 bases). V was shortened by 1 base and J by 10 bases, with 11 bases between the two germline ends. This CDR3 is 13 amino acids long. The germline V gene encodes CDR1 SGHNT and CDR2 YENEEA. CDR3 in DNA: TGTGCCAGCAGCTTAGCTTGGGGGCTGGAGCAGTTCTTC. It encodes CASSLAWGLEQFF.

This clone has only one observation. CDR3 nucleotides: TGTGCCAGCAGTTACTTCGGAGGACTAGCGGTCTACGAGCAGTACTTC. This sequence encodes CASSYFGGLAVYEQYF. The chain carries TRBV6-5 and TRBJ2-7, with 10 bases lining up with TRBD2. CDR3 length: 16 amino acids. Looked up from germline, CDR1 is MNHEY and CDR2 is SVGAGI. V lost 1 base to trimming and J lost 3 bases; unmatched junction nucleotides: 6.

The CDR3 loop reads CASSQEKTGEDQPQHF. The CDR3 coding sequence is TGCGCCAGCAGCCAAGAAAAGACAGGGGAGGACCAGCCCCAGCATTTT. V gene TRBV4-1 combines with J gene TRBJ1-5; TRBD1 matches 8 bases. There are 16 residues in the CDR3. With V trimmed by 0 bases and J by 7 bases, 8 bases remained unmatched. Germline V CDR1 and CDR2: MGHRA, YSYEKL.

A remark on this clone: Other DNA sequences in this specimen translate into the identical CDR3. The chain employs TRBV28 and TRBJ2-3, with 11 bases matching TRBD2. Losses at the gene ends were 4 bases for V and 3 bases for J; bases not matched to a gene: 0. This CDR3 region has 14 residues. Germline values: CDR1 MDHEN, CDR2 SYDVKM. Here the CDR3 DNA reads TGTGCCAGCAGTTCTAGCGGGAGGACAGATACGCAGTATTTT. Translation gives CASSSSGRTDTQYF.

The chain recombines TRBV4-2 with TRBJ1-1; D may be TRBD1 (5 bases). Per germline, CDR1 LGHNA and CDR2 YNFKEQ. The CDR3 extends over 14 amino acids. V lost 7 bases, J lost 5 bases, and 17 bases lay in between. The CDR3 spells CASTQAGARTEAFF. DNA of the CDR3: TGTGCCAGCACCCAGGCCGGGGCGCGAACTGAAGCTTTCTTT.

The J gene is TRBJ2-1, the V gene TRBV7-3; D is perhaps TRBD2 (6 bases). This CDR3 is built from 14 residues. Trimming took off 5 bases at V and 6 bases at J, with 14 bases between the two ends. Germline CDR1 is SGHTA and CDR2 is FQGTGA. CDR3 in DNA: TGTGCCAGCAGCCTAGCGTTGAGCCTCAATGAGCAGTTCTTC. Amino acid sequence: CASSLALSLNEQFF.

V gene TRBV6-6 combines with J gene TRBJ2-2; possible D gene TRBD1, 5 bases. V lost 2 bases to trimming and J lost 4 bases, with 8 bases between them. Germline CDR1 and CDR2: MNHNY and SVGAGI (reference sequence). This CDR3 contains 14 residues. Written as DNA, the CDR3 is TGTGCCAGCAGTTACGTGGACACCACCGGGGAGCTGTTTTTT. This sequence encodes CASSYVDTTGELFF.

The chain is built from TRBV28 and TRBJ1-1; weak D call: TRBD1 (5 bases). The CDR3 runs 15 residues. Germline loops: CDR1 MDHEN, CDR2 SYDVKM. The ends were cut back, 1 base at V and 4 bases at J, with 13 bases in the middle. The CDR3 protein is CASSLSQRGGTEAFF. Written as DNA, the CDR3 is TGTGCCAGCAGTTTATCCCAGAGGGGAGGCACTGAAGCTTTCTTT.

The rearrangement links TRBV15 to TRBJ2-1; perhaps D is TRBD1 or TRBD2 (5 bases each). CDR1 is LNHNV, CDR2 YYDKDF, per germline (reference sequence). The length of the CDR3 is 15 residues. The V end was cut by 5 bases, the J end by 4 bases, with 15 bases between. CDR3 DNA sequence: TGTGCCACCAGCCCAACGGGGACCCGTTACAATGAGCAGTTCTTC. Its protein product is CATSPTGTRYNEQFF.

CDR3 sequence (DNA): TGTGCCAGCAGTGACTATATTACAGGTGAAGATCAGCCCCAGCATTTT. This translates into CASSDYITGEDQPQHF. This rearrangement joins TRBV2 to TRBJ1-5, with D possibly TRBD1 on 5 matching bases. Germline V gene sequence: CDR1 SNHLY, CDR2 FYNNEI. Trimming shortened V by 3 bases and J by 5 bases, and 17 bases separated the two germline ends. The CDR3 contains 16 residues.

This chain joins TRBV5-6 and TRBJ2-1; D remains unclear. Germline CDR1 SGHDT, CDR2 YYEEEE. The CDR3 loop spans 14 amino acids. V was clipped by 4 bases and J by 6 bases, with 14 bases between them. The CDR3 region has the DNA TGTGCCAGCAGCACCGCTTTAAACCTCAATGAGCAGTTCTTC. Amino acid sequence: CASSTALNLNEQFF. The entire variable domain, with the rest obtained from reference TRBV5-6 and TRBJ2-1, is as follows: DAGVTQSPTHLIKTRGQQVTLRCSPKSGHDTVSWYQQALGQGPQFIFQYYEEEERQRGNFPDRFSGHQFPNYSSELNVNALLLGDSALYLCASSTALNLNEQFFGPGTRLTVL.

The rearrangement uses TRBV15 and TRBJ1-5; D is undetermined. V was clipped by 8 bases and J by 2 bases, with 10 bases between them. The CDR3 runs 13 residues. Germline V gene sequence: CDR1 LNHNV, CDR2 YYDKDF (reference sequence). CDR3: CATGVERNQPQHF. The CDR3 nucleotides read TGTGCCACCGGGGTCGAGCGCAATCAGCCCCAGCATTTT.

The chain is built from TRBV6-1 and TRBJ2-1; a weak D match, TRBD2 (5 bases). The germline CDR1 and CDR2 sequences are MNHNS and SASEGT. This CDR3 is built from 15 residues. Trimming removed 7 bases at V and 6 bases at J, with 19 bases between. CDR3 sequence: CASIRSSRRSNEQFF. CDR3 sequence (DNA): TGTGCCAGCATCCGATCTAGCAGGAGGTCCAATGAGCAGTTCTTC.

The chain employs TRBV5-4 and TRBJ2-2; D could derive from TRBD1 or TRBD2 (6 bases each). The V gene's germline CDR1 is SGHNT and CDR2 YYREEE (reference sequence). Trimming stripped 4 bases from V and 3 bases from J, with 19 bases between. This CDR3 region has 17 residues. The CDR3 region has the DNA TGTGCCAGCAGCCAAGAGAGTCCGGGGGCATACACCGGGGAGCTGTTTTTT. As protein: CASSQESPGAYTGELFF.

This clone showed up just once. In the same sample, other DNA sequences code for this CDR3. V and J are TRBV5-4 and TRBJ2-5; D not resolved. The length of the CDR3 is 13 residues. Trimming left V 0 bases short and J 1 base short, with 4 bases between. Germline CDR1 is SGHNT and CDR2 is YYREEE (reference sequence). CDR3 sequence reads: CASSLAAQETQYF. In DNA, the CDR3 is TGTGCCAGCAGCTTGGCCGCCCAAGAGACCCAGTACTTC.

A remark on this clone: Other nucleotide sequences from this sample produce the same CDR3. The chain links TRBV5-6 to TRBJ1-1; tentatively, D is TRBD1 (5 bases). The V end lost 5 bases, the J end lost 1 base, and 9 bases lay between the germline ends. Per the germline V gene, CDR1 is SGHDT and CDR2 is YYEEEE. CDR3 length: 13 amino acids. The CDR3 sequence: CASSYTGNTEAFF. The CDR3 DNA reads TGTGCCAGCAGTTATACAGGGAACACTGAAGCTTTCTTT.

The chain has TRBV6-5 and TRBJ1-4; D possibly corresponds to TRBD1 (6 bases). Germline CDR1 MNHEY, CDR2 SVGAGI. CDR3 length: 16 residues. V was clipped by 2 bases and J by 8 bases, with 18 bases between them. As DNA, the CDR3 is TGTGCCAGCAGTTACCTACAAGGGGGGGAAGGCGAAAAACTGTTTTTT. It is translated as CASSYLQGGEGEKLFF.

DNA for the CDR3: TGTGCCAGCACCGGGACCACCTACGAGCAGTACTTC. Residues: CASTGTTYEQYF. The chain employs TRBV2 and TRBJ2-7; D may be TRBD1 or TRBD2 (5 bases each). Looked up from germline, CDR1 is SNHLY and CDR2 is FYNNEI. The ends were cut back, 7 bases at V and 2 bases at J, with 9 bases in the middle. CDR3 length: 12 amino acids.

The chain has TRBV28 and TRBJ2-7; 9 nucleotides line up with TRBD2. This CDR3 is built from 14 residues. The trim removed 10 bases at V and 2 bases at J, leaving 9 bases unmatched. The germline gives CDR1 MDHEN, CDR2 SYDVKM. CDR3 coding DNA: TGTGCCACCTCCCGCGGGGGGGTCCCCTACGAGCAGTACTTC. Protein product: CATSRGGVPYEQYF.

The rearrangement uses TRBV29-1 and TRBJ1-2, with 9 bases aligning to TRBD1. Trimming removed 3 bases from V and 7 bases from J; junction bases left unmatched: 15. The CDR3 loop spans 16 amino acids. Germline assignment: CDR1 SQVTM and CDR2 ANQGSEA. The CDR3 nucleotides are TGCAGCGTTGAGGAGAGAATATTAACAGGGGGCACTGGCTACACCTTC. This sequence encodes CSVEERILTGGTGYTF.

Written as DNA, the CDR3 is TGTGCCAGCAGCCGGGCGGCTAGCGAGACCTACGAGCAGTACTTC. This encodes CASSRAASETYEQYF. This chain joins TRBV11-2 and TRBJ2-7, with a tentative D call TRBD2 (6 bases). This CDR3 is 15 amino acids long. The V gene lost 5 bases and the J gene lost 2 bases, with 16 bases spanning the gap. Germline V gene data show CDR1 as SGHAT and CDR2 as FQNNGV.

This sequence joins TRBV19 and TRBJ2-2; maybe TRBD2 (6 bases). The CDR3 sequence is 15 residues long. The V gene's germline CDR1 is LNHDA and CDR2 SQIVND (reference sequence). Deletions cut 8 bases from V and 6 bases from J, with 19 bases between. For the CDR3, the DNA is TGTGCCAGTCCATGCGGGATTGAGGAATCCGGGGAGCTGTTTTTT. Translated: CASPCGIEESGELFF.

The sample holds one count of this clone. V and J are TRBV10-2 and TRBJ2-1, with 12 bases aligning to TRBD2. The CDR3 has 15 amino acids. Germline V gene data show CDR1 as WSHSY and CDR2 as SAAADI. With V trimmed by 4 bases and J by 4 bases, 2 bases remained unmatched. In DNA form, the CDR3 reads TGCGCCAGCAGTGCTCTAGCGGGGGGGTACAATGAGCAGTTCTTC. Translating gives CASSALAGGYNEQFF.

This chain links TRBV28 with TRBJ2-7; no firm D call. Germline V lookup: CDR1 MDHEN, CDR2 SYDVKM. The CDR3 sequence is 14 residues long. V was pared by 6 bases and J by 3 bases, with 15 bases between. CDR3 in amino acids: CASRVNGLHYEQYF. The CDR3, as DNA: TGTGCCAGCAGGGTAAACGGGCTTCACTACGAGCAGTACTTC.

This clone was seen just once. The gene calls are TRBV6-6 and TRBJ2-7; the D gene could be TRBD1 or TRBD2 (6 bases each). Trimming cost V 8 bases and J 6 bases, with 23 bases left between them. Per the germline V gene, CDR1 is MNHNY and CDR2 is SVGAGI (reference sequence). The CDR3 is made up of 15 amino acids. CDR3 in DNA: TGTGCCAGCCATTCGCGGGACACGGACCCGCCCGAGCAGTACTTC. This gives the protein CASHSRDTDPPEQYF.

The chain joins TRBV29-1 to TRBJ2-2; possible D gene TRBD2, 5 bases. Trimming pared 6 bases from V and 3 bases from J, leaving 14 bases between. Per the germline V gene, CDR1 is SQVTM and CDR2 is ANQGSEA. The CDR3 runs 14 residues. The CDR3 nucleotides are TGCAGCGTATGGGAGAGCTCGGACACCGGGGAGCTGTTTTTT. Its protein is CSVWESSDTGELFF.

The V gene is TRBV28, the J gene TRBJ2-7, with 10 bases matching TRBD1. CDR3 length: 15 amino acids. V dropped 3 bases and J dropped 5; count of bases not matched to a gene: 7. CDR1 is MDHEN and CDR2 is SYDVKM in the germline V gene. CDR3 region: CASSFEGQGFDEQYF. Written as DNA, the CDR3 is TGTGCCAGCAGTTTTGAGGGACAGGGGTTTGACGAGCAGTACTTC.